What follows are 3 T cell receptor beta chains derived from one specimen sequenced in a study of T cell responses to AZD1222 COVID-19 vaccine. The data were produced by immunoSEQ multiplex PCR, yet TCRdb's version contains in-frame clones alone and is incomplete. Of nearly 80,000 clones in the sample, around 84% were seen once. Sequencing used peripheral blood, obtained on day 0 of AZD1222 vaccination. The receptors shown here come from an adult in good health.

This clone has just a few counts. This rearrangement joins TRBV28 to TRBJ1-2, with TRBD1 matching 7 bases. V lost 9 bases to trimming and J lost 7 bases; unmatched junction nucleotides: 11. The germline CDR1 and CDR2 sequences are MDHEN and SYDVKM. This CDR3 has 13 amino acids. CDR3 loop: CASKTGTDIGYTF. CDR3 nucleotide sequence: TGTGCCAGTAAGACCGGGACAGACATTGGCTACACCTTC.

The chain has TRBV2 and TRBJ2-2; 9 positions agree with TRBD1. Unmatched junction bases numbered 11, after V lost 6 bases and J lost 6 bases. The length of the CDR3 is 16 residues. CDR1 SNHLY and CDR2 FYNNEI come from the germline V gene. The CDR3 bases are TGTGCCAGCAGACCACAGGGGGCGCGAGTTGCCGGGGAGCTGTTTTTT. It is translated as CASRPQGARVAGELFF.

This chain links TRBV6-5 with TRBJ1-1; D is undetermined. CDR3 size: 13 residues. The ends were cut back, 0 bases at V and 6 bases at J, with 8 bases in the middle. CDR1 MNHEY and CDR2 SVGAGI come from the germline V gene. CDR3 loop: CASSYSAWAEAFF. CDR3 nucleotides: TGTGCCAGCAGTTACTCCGCTTGGGCTGAAGCTTTCTTT.